This T cell receptor beta chain was captured by sequencing in a study of post-analysis software for immune sequencing data. Researchers reported that TCR beta cDNA libraries carried unique molecular identifiers. TCRdb passed the PCR reads through MiXCR, listing each CDR3 protein once. The data hold about 820,000 distinct CDR3 sequences, with 53% observed a single time. The CDR3 consists of 16 residues. V shed 1 base and J 4 bases; nucleotides not matched to a gene: 3. CDR1 and CDR2 (germline): SEHNR, FQNEAQ (reference sequence). The count of this clonotype is one. The antigen is undetermined. Overall study findings and caveats: TRBV5-6, TRBV5-1 and TRBV20-1 were among five TRBV segments more frequent in patients than controls. Under the F measure, samples that were prepared in one batch clustered strongly together.

The sequence was obtained from a girl aged 10-17 years with multiple sclerosis. The genes are TRBV7-9 and TRBJ2-1, with 11 bases matching TRBD2. Sample: blood. CDR3 residues: CASSLDRLAGYNEQFF. In DNA, the CDR3 is TGTGCCAGCAGCTTAGATCGACTAGCGGGATACAATGAGCAGTTCTTC. The full variable domain, completed using reference TRBV7-9 and TRBJ2-1, is DTGVSQNPRHKITKRGQNVTFRCDPISEHNRLYWYRQTLGQGPEFLTYFQNEAQLEKSRLLSDRFSAERPKGSFSTLEIQRTEQGDSAMYLCASSLDRLAGYNEQFFGPGTRLTVL.